The source of this TCR beta chain is a study of early T cells in non-severe SARS-CoV-2 infection. Turning to the study itself: Unsorted whole-blood RNA was sequenced in bulk, leaving chains unpaired.

Study observations and caveats: VDJdb matching, biased toward anti-spike CD8 responses, missed private and CD4 specificities.

Individual cDNA molecules were tagged with unique molecular identifiers. TCRdb independently ran MiXCR on the 5' RACE reads; one entry per CDR3 protein. The profile shows tens of thousands of distinct CDR3 sequences, 9% to 15% of them singletons. On this clonotype itself: Its antigen remains unidentified.

Unmatched junction bases numbered 11, after V lost 3 bases and J lost 4 bases. The CDR3 covers 18 residues. Germline lookup yields CDR1 SEHNR and CDR2 FQNEAQ (reference sequence). The source of this sequence is an adult who was a healthcare worker with PCR-confirmed SARS-CoV-2 infection or an uninfected control (not recorded which). Sequences were obtained from whole blood. This rearrangement joins TRBV7-9 to TRBJ2-2; TRBD2 matches 10 bases. The CDR3 here is CASSLTYSGRTGTGELFF. The CDR3 bases are TGTGCCAGCAGCTTGACCTATAGCGGGAGGACTGGCACCGGGGAGCTGTTTTTT.